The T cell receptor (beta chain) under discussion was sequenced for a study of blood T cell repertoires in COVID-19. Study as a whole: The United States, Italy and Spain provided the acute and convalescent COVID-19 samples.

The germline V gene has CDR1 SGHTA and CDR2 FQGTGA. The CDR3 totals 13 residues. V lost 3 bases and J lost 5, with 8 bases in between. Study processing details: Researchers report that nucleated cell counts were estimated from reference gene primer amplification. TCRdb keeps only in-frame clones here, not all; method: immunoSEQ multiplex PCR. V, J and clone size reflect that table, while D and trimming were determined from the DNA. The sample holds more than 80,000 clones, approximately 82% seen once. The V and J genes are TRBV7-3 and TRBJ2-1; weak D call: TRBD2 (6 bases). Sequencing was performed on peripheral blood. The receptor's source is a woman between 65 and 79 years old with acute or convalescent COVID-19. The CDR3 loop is CASSFLANNEQFF. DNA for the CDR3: TGTGCCAGCAGCTTCCTAGCGAACAATGAGCAGTTCTTC.